This TCR beta chain was sequenced in a study of blood T cell repertoires in COVID-19. V gave up 1 base and J gave up 3 bases, with 6 bases separating them. The germline gives CDR1 LNHNV, CDR2 YYDKDF (reference sequence). The CDR3 covers 14 residues. Assay used: immunoSEQ multiplex PCR; TCRdb lists only in-frame clones, some missing. The sample records 63,000 or so clones, roughly 91% being singletons. The sample comprised peripheral blood. The V and J genes are TRBV15 and TRBJ1-4; D not resolved. This TCR was sampled from a human donor in a cohort sampled during active COVID-19. The CDR3, as DNA: TGTGCCACCAGCAGAGGAGGAGCTAATGAAAAACTGTTTTTT. It translates to CATSRGGANEKLFF.